The clone carrying this TCR beta chain was picked up a small number of times. Its antigen is unknown. Repertoires were sampled repeatedly during chemoradiotherapy. Clones were sequenced by immunoSEQ multiplex PCR, and TCRdb holds only the in-frame ones, with some missing. Among some 7,300 clones, roughly nine tenths were seen once, and the ten largest hold 3% to 4%. The CDR3 length is 15 residues. Germline V lookup: CDR1 SGHDN, CDR2 FVKESK. Trimming stripped 3 bases from V and 5 bases from J, with 13 bases between. The sample comes from a study of chemoradiotherapy in HPV16-positive cancers. Whole-study context: Functional T-cell assays on two HPV16-positive patients' cells defined candidate HPV-specific clones and common TCR motifs. Study-wide results and limits: Non-HPV-specific T cells did not expand in tumors during treatment, whereas candidate HPV-specific clones and E7-related motifs did.

The rearrangement joins TRBV14 to TRBJ2-2; possibly TRBD2 for D (7 bases). The clonotype was recovered from a human donor with HPV-associated anogenital cancer. Sampling was performed from a patient who underwent chemoradiotherapy. The CDR3 nucleotides are TGTGCCAGCAGCCAGGGCGCGGGGGCTACCGGGGAGCTGTTTTTT. Translated: CASSQGAGATGELFF. Complete variable domain (other parts from reference TRBV14 and TRBJ2-2): EAGVTQFPSHSVIEKGQTVTLRCDPISGHDNLYWYRRVMGKEIKFLLHFVKESKQDESGMPNNRFLAERTGGTYSTLKVQPAELEDSGVYFCASSQGAGATGELFFGEGSRLTVL.